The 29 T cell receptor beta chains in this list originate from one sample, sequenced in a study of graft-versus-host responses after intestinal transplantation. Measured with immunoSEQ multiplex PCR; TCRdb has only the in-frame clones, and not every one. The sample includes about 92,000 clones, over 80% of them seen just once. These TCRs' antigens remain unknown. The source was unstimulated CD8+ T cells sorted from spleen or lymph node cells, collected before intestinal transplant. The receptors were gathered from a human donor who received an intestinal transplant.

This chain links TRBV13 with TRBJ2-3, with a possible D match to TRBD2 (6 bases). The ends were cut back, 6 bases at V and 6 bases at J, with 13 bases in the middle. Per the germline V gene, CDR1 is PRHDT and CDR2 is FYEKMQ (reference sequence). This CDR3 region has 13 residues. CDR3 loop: CASRGGATDTQYF. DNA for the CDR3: TGTGCCAGCAGGGGGGGTGCAACGGATACGCAGTATTTT.

CDR3 amino acids: CASSGQGNSPLHF. For the CDR3, the DNA is TGTGCCAGCAGCGGACAGGGAAATTCACCCCTCCACTTT. This sequence joins TRBV9 and TRBJ1-6; TRBD1 matches at 7 bases. Germline lookup yields CDR1 SGDLS and CDR2 YYNGEE. J gave up 7 bases and V 3 bases, and 1 base lay outside the gene matches. The CDR3 consists of 13 residues.

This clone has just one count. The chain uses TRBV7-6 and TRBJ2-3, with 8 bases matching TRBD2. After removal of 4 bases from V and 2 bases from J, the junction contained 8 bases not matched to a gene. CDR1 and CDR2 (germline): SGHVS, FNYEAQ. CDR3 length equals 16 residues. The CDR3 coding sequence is TGTGCCAGCAGCTCACCCCAGACTAGCGACACAGATACGCAGTATTTT. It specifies CASSSPQTSDTDTQYF.

The CDR3 loop is CASSPAGYQETQYF. The CDR3 DNA reads TGTGCCAGCAGTCCGGCGGGGTACCAAGAGACCCAGTACTTC. The chain is built from TRBV27 and TRBJ2-5; a possible D gene is TRBD2 (6 bases). Germline-derived CDR1 and CDR2 are MNHEY and SMNVEV (reference sequence). The V and J ends lost 5 bases and 0 bases respectively, with 10 bases between them. CDR3 length equals 14 residues.

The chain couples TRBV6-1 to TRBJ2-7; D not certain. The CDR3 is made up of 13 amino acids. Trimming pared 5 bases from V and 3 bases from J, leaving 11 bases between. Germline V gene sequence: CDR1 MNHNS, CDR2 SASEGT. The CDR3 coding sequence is TGTGCCAGCAGTTTAGGACGGAGCTACGAGCAGTACTTC. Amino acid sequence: CASSLGRSYEQYF.

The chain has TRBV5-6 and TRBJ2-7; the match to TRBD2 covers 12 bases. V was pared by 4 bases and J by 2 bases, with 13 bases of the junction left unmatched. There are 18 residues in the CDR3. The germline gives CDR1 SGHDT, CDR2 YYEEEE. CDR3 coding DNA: TGTGCCAGCAGCCGTCTGACTAGCGGGGGACATTACACCTACGAGCAGTACTTC. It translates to CASSRLTSGGHYTYEQYF.

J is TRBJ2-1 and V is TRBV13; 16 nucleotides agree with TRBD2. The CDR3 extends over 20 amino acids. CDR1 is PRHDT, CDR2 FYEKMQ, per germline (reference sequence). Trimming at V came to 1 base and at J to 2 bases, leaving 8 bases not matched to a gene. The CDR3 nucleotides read TGTGCCAGCAGCTTAGCCGTCCCGGGACTAGCGGGAGGGCCCTACAATGAGCAGTTCTTC. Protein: CASSLAVPGLAGGPYNEQFF.

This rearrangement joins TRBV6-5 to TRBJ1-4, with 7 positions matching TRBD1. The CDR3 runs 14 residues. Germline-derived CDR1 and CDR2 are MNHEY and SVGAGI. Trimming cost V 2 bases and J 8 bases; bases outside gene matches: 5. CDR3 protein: CASSYRGRREKLFF. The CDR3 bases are TGTGCCAGCAGTTACAGGGGGCGCCGGGAAAAACTGTTTTTT.

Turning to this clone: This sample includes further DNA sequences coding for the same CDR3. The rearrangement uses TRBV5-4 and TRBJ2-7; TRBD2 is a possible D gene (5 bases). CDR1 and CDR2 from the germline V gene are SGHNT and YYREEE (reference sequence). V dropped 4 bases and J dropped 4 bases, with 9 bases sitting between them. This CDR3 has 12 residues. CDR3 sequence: CASSPGGYEQYF. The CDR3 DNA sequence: TGTGCCAGCAGCCCCGGCGGGTACGAGCAGTACTTC.

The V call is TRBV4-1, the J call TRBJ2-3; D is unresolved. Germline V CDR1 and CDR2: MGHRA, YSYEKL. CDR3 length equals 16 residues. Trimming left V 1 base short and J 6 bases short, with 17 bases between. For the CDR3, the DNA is TGCGCCAGCAGCCAAGGGAAGGGTCTAAGATGGGATACGCAGTATTTT. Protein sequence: CASSQGKGLRWDTQYF.

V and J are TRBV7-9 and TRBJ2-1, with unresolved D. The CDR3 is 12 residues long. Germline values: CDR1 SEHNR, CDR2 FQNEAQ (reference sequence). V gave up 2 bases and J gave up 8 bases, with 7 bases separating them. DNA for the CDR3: TGTGCCAGCAGCTTAAGGGTCTATGAGCAGTTCTTC. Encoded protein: CASSLRVYEQFF.

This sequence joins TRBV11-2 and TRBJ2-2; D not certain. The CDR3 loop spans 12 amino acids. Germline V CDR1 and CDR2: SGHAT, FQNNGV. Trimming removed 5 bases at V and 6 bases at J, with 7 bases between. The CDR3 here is CASSPWPGELFF. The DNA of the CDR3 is TGTGCCAGCAGCCCATGGCCCGGGGAGCTGTTTTTT. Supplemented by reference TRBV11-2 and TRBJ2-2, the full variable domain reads EAGVAQSPRYKIIEKRQSVAFWCNPISGHATLYWYQQILGQGPKLLIQFQNNGVVDDSQLPKDRFSAERLKGVDSTLKIQPAKLEDSAVYLCASSPWPGELFFGEGSRLTVL.

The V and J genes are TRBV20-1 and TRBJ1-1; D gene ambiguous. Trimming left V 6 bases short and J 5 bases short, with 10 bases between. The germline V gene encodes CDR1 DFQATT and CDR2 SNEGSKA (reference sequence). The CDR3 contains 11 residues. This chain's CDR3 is CSALEGTEAFF. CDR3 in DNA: TGCAGTGCCCTCGAAGGAACTGAAGCTTTCTTT.

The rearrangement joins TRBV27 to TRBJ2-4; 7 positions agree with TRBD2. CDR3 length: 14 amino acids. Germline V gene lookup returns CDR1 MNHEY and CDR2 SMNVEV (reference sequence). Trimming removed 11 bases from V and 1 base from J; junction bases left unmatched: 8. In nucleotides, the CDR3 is TGTGCCTCGTCGTGGGGGGGGGCCAAAAACATTCAGTACTTC. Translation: CASSWGGAKNIQYF.

The CDR3 coding sequence is TGTGCCAGCAGGTCGACCAAAGAGACCCAGTACTTC. Translation gives CASRSTKETQYF. The chain recombines TRBV6-5 with TRBJ2-5; the D is unclear. V gave up 6 bases and J gave up 3 bases, with 8 bases separating them. The CDR3 sequence is 12 residues long. The V gene's germline CDR1 is MNHEY and CDR2 SVGAGI.

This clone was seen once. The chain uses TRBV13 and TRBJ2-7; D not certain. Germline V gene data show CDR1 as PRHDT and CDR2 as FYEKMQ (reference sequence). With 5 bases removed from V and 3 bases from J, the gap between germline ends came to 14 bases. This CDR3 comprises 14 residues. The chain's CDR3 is CASSPQADGYEQYF. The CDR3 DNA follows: TGTGCCAGCAGCCCCCAGGCCGACGGCTACGAGCAGTACTTC.

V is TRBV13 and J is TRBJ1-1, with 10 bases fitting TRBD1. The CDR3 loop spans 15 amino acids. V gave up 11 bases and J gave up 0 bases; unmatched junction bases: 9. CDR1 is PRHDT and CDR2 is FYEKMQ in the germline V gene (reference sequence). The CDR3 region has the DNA TGTGCCTGGGGGACAGGGGTATTGGTGAACACTGAAGCTTTCTTT. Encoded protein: CAWGTGVLVNTEAFF.

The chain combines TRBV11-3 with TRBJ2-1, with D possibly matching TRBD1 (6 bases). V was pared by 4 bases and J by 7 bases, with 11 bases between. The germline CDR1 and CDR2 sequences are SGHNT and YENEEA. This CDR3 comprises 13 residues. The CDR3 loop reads CASSSGVPNEQFF. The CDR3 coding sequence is TGTGCCAGCAGCTCAGGGGTTCCAAATGAGCAGTTCTTC.

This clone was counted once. The CDR3 region has the DNA TGTGCCAGCAGTTACGGGACAGGGTGGGAGCAGTACTTC. Amino acid sequence: CASSYGTGWEQYF. The chain recombines TRBV6-5 with TRBJ2-7; 9 bases fit TRBD1. The CDR3 covers 13 residues. The V segment lost 2 bases and the J segment 7 bases; nucleotides outside the gene matches: 3. Germline V gives CDR1 MNHEY, CDR2 SVGAGI.

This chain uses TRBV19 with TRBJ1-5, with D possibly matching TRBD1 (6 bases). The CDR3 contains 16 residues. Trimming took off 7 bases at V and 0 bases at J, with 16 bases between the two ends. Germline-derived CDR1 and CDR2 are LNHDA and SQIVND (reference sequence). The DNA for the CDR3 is TGTGCCAGTACAACGAAGGGGGTTTATAGCAATCAGCCCCAGCATTTT. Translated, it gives CASTTKGVYSNQPQHF.

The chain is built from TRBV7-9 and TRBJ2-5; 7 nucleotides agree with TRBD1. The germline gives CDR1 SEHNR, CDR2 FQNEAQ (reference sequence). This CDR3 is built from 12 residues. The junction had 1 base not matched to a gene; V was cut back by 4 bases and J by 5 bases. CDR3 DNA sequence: TGTGCCAGCAGCTGGGACAGCGAGACCCAGTACTTC. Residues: CASSWDSETQYF.

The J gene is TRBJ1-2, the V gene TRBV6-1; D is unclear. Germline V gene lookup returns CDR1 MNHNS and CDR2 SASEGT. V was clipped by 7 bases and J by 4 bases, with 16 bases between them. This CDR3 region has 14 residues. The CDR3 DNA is TGTGCCAGCAAGACGGGGAGGAACATCTATGGCTACACCTTC. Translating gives CASKTGRNIYGYTF.

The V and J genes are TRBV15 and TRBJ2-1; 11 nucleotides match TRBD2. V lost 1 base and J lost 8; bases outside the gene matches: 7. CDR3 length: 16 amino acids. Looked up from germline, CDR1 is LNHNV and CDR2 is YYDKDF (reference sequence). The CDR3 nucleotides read TGTGCCACCAGCAGAGCGGCTAGCGGGAGGTGGCATGAGCAGTTCTTC. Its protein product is CATSRAASGRWHEQFF.

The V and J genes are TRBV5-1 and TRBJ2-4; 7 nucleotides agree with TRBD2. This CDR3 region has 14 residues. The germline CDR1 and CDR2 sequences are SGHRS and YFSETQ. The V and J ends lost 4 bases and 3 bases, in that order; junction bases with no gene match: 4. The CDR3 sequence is CASSPGLGKNIQYF. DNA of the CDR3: TGCGCCAGCAGCCCAGGACTAGGCAAAAACATTCAGTACTTC.

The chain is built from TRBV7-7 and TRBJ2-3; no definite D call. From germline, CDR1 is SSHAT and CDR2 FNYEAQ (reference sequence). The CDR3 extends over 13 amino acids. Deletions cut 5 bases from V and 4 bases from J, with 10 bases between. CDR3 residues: CASSRLWADTQYF. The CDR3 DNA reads TGTGCCAGCAGCCGGCTCTGGGCAGATACGCAGTATTTT.

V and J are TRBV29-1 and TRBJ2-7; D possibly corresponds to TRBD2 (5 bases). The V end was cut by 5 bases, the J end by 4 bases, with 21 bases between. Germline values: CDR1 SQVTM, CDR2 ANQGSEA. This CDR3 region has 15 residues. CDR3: CSVRTLTSGSYEQYF. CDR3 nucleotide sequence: TGCAGCGTTAGAACCCTAACCTCGGGATCTTACGAGCAGTACTTC.

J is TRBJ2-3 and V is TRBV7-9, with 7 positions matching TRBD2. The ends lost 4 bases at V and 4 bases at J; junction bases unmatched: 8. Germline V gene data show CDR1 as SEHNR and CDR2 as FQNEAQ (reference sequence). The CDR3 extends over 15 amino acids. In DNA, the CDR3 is TGTGCCAGCAGCTCTGGACTAGGAGGGGCAGATACGCAGTATTTT. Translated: CASSSGLGGADTQYF.

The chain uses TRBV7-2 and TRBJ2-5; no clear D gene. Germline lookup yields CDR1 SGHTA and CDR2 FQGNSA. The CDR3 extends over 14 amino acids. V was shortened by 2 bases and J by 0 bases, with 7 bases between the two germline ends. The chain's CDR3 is CASSLYSDQETQYF. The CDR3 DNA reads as TGTGCCAGCAGCTTATATTCGGACCAAGAGACCCAGTACTTC. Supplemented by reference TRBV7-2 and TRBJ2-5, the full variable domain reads GAGVSQSPSNKVTEKGKDVELRCDPISGHTALYWYRQSLGQGLEFLIYFQGNSAPDKSGLPSDRFSAERTGGSVSTLTIQRTQQEDSAVYLCASSLYSDQETQYFGPGTRLLVL.

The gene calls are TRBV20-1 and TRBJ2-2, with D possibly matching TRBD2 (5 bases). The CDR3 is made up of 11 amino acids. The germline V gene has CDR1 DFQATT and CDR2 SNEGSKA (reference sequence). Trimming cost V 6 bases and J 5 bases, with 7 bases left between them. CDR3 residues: CSAAGTGELFF. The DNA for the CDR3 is TGCAGTGCGGCGGGTACCGGGGAGCTGTTTTTT.